Sequencing of this TCR beta chain was carried out in a study of blood T cell repertoires in COVID-19. Study-wide context: There were acute and convalescent COVID-19 samples, and they came from the United States, Italy and Spain. From T cells, B-cell-depleted T cells, or PBMCs came the material, which was cDNA or gDNA.

TCRdb's table, derived via immunoSEQ multiplex PCR, lists solely in-frame clones and lacks some. The sample has a few hundred thousand clones, roughly 87% seen once; the top ten hold 3%. Living in 24 US areas, the participants were between roughly 18 and 90 years of age. The germline gives CDR1 SGHDT, CDR2 YYEEEE. The V and J ends lost 5 bases and 1 base, in that order; junction bases with no gene match: 3. The CDR3 spans 15 residues. The sequencing sample was made of PBMCs or T cells enriched from blood (not recorded which). The chain uses TRBV5-6 and TRBJ2-7; 13 positions agree with TRBD2. The TCR sequence derives from a woman between 25 and 40 years old who had recovered from COVID-19. This CDR3 reads CASSTLAGGSYEQYF. CDR3 DNA: TGTGCCAGCAGTACACTAGCGGGAGGGTCCTACGAGCAGTACTTC.